This T cell receptor beta chain was captured by sequencing in a study of blood T cell repertoires in COVID-19. Background on the study: Nucleic acid was either cDNA or gDNA, and it came from T cells, B-cell-depleted T cells, or PBMCs.

In the original analysis: Quantification of nucleated cells was approximated via reference gene primer amplification. Some clones are missing from TCRdb's copy, which holds only in-frame ones; the method was immunoSEQ multiplex PCR. D and trimming come from the DNA, and the V and J calls and clone size come from that table. The sample comprises about 320,000 clones, around 90% of which are singletons, and 2% to 3% rests with the top ten. The CDR3 has 13 amino acids. CDR1 and CDR2 (germline): SGHTA, FQGNSA. Trimming removed 3 bases from V and 5 bases from J, with 10 bases in between. Those enrolled, adults aged roughly 18 to 100 years, came from 24 US areas.

Source material: PBMCs or T cells enriched from blood (not recorded which). V is TRBV7-2 and J is TRBJ2-5; possible D gene TRBD2, 6 bases. The clonotype originates from a man aged 60 to 69 who had recovered from COVID-19. The chain's CDR3 is CASSFAGWETQYF. The CDR3, as DNA: TGTGCCAGCAGCTTTGCGGGGTGGGAGACCCAGTACTTC.